This T cell receptor beta chain appears in the sequencing data of a study of shared clonotypes between healthy human individuals. Sequencing used immunoSEQ multiplex PCR; TCRdb keeps in-frame clones, though not all of them. The sample contains 1,400,000 or so clones, 97% to 99% of which appear only once. This clone has just a few counts. V dropped 4 bases and J dropped 6; count of bases not matched to a gene: 3. The CDR3 covers 15 residues. Looked up from germline, CDR1 is SGHTA and CDR2 is FQGNSA. What was sequenced was naive CD4+ T cells sorted from blood. Subset here: CD45RA+ positively selected. V is TRBV7-2 and J is TRBJ2-1; 13 positions agree with TRBD2. This receptor was obtained from a man younger than 45 in good health. CDR3 DNA: TGTGCCAGCAGCTGGACTAGCGGGAGAACCAATGAGCAGTTCTTC. Translation gives CASSWTSGRTNEQFF.